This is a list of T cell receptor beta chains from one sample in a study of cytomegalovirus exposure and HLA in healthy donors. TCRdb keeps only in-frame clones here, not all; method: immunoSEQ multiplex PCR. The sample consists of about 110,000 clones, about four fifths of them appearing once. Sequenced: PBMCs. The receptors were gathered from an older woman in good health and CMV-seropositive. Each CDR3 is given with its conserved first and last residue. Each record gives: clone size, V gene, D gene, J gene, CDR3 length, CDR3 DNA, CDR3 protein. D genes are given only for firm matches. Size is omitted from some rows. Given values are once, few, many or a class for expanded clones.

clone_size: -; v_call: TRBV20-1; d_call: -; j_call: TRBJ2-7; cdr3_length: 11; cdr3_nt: TGCAGTGCTAGAGACATCAACGAGCAGTACTTC; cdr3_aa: CSARDINEQYF
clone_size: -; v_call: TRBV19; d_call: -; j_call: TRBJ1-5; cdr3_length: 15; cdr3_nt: TGTGCCAGTAGTACCTACCGATATAGCAATCAGCCCCAGCATTTT; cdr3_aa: CASSTYRYSNQPQHF
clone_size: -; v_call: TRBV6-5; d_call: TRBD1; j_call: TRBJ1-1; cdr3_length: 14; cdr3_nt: TGTGCCAGCAGACCTGGGACAGCGAACACTGAAGCTTTCTTT; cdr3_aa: CASRPGTANTEAFF
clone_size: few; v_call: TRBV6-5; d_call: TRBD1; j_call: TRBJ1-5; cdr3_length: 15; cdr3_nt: TGTGCCAGCAGTTCTGGGACAGGGGATAATCAGCCCCAGCATTTT; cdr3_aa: CASSSGTGDNQPQHF
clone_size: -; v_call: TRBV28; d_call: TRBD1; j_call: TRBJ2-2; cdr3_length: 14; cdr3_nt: TGTGCCAGCAGTCGACAGGGATCGACCGGGGAGCTGTTTTTT; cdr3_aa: CASSRQGSTGELFF
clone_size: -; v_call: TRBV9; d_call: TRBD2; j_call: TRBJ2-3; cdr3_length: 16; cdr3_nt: TGTGCCAGCAGCGTACAGGCTAGCGGGAACACAGATACGCAGTATTTT; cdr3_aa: CASSVQASGNTDTQYF
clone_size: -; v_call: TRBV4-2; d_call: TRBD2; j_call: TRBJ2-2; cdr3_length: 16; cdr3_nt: TGTGCCAGCAGCTTAGAGGGACTAGCGGGTTCCGGGGAGCTGTTTTTT; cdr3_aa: CASSLEGLAGSGELFF
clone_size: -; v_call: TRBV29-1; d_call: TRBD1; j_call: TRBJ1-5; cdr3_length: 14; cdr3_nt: TGCAGCGTTGCTTGGGGGGACAGCTATCAGCCCCAGCATTTT; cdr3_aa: CSVAWGDSYQPQHF
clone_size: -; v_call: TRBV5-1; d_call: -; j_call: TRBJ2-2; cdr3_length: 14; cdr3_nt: TGCGCCAGCAGCTCGGGAGATCGGGCCGGGGAGCTGTTTTTT; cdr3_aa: CASSSGDRAGELFF
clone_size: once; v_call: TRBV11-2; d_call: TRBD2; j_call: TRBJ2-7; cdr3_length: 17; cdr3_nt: TGTGCCAGCAGCTTAGGGAGACTAGCGGGAGTGCTCTTTGGGCAGTACTTC; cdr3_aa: CASSLGRLAGVLFGQYF
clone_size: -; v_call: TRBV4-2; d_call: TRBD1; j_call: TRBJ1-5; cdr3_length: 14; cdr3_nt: TGTGCCAGCAGCCAGAACAGGGGGGATCAGCCCCAGCATTTT; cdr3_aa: CASSQNRGDQPQHF
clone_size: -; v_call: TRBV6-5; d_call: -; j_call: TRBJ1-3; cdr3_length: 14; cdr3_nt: TGTGCCAGCAGTAGGTCGGGGGTCGGAAACACCATATATTTT; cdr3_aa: CASSRSGVGNTIYF
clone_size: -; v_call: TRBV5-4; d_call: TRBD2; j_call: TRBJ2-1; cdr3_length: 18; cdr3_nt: TGTGTCCTACATGGCTGGGGCACCGGCGGGAGCTCCTACAATGAGCAGTTCTTC; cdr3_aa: CVLHGWGTGGSSYNEQFF
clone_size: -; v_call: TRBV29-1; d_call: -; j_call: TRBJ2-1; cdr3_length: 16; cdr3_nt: TGCAGCGTTGAAGATCTAGCTAGCGACGACTACAATGAGCAGTTCTTC; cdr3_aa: CSVEDLASDDYNEQFF
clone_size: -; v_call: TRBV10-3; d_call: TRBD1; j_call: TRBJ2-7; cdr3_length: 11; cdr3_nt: TGTGCTACCGGGACAGGCTACGAGCAGTACTTC; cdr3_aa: CATGTGYEQYF
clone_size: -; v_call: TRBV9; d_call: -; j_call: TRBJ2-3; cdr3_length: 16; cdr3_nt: TGTGCCAGCAACCAAGGTCGGGGGACTAGCACAGATACGCAGTATTTT; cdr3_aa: CASNQGRGTSTDTQYF
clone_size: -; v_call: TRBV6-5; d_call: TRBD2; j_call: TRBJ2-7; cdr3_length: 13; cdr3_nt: TGTGCCAGCAGTTTGGGACTAGCGAGTGAGCAGTACTTC; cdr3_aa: CASSLGLASEQYF
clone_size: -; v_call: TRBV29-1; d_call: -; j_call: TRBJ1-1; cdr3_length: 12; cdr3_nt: TGCAGCGTCGTTGACAGGAACACTGAAGCTTTCTTT; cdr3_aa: CSVVDRNTEAFF
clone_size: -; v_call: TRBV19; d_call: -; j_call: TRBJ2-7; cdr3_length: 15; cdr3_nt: TGTGCCAGTAGTACGGGCCTGGAGGATGTCGACGAGCAGTACTTC; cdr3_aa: CASSTGLEDVDEQYF
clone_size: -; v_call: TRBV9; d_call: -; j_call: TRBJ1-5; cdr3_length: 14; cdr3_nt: TGTGCCAGCAGCGTAGATCCCAGTAATCAGCCCCAGCATTTT; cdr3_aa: CASSVDPSNQPQHF
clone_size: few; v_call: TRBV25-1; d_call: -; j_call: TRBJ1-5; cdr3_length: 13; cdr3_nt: TGTGCCAGCAGGGGAGGGGGGGGTCAGCCCCAGCATTTT; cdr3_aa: CASRGGGGQPQHF
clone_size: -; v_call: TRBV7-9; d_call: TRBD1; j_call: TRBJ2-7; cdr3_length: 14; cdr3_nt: TGTGCCAGCAGCTCCCCGACAGGGGGGTACGAGCAGTACTTC; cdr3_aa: CASSSPTGGYEQYF
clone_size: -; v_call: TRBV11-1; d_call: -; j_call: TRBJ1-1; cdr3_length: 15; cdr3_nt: TGTGCCAGCAGCTCAGAGGAGGCTTGGTACACTGAAGCTTTCTTT; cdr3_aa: CASSSEEAWYTEAFF
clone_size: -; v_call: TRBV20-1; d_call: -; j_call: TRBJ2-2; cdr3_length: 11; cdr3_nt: TGCAGTGCTCGACTGTCCGGGGAGCTGTTTTTT; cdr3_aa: CSARLSGELFF
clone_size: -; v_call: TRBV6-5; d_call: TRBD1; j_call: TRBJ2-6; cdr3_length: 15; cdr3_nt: TGTGCCGCACGGGACAGAGTCTCTGGGGCCAACGTCCTGACTTTC; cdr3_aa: CAARDRVSGANVLTF
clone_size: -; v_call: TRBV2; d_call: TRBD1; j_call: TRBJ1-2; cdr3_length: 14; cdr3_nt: TGTGCCAGCAAGAGGGGGACAGGCCGATTTGGCTACACCTTC; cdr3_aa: CASKRGTGRFGYTF
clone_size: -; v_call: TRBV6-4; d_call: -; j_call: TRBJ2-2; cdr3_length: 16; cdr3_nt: TGTGCCAGCAGTGGTTCGGGGTTCGCGAACACCGGGGAGCTGTTTTTT; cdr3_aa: CASSGSGFANTGELFF
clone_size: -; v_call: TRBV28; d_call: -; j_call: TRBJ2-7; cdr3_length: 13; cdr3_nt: TGTTCTACATGGGGCTTGCCTCTAAGCGAGCAGTACTTC; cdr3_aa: CSTWGLPLSEQYF
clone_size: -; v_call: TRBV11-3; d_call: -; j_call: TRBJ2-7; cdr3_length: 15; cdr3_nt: TGTGCCAGCAGCCCCGCGGGGAATCGGGCTGCCGAGCAGTACTTC; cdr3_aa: CASSPAGNRAAEQYF
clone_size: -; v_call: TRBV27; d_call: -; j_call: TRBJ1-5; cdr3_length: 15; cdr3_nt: TGTGCCAGCAGTCCGCAAAGGGGGGGGGATCAGCCCCAGCATTTT; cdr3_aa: CASSPQRGGDQPQHF
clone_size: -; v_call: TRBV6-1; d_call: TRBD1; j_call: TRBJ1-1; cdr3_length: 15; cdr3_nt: TGTGCCAGCAGTGAAGCAGCAGGGGGTAGGGCTGAAGCTTTCTTT; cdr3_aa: CASSEAAGGRAEAFF
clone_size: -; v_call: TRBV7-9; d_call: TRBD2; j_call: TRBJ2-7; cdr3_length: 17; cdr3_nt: TGTTCCAGCAGCCCGACCGAAGGGGCGGGAGGTGTCTACGAGCAGTACTTC; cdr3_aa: CSSSPTEGAGGVYEQYF
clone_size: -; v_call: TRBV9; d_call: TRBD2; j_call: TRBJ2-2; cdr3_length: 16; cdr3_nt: TGTGCCAGCAGCGGAAGCGGGAGGTCGAACACCGGGGAGCTGTTTTTT; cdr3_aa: CASSGSGRSNTGELFF
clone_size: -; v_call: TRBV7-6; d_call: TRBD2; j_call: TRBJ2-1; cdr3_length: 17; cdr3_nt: TGTGCCAGCAGCTTAGTTTTTGGCGGGAGGGCCACCAATGAGCAGTTCTTC; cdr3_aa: CASSLVFGGRATNEQFF
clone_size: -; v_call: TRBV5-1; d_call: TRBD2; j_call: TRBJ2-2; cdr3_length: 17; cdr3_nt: TGCGCCAGCAGCTTGGGGACTAGCGGGAGATACACCGGGGAGCTGTTTTTT; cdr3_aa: CASSLGTSGRYTGELFF
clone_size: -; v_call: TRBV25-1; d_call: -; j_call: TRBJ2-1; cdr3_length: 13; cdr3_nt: TGTGCCAGCAGTGTAACGACTGGGGCTACTCAGTTCTTC; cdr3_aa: CASSVTTGATQFF
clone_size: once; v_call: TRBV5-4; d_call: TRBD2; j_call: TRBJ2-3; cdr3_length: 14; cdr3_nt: TGTGCCAGCAGCTTTGCGGGAGGGCCGGGTACGCAGTATTTT; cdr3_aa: CASSFAGGPGTQYF
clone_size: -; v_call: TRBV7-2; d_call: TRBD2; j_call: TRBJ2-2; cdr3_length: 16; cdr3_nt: TGTGCCAGCAGCTTTGGAGGCCGGACTAGCGGAGGGGAGCTGTTTTTT; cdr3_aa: CASSFGGRTSGGELFF
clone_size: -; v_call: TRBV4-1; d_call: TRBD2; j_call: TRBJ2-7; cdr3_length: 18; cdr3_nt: TGCGCCAGCAGCCGGGCGGTCCAAACTAGCGAGCTAACCTACGAGCAGTACTTC; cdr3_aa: CASSRAVQTSELTYEQYF
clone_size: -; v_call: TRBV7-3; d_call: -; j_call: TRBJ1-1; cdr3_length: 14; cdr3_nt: TGTGCCAGCAGCTTGGGGCTTACTAACACTGAAGCTTTCTTT; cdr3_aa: CASSLGLTNTEAFF
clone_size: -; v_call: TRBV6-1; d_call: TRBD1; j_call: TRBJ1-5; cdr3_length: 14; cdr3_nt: TGTGCCAGCACCCGACAGGGGAAGGATCAGCCCCAGCATTTT; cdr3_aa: CASTRQGKDQPQHF
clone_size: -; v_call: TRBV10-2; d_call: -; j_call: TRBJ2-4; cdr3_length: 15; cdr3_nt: TGCGCCAGCAGCACGGGACTTTGGGGCAAAGGCATTCAGTACTTC; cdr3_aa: CASSTGLWGKGIQYF
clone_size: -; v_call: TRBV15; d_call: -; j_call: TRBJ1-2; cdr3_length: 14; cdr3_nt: TGTGCCACCAGAGGGTGGGAGGACGTATATGGCTACACCTTC; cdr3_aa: CATRGWEDVYGYTF
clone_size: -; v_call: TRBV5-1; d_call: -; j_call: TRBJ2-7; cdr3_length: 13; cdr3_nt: TGCGCCAGCAGCCAAGCGACAGGTTACGAGCAGTACTTC; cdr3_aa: CASSQATGYEQYF
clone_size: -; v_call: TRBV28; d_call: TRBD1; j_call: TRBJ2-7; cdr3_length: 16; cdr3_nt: TGTGCCAGCATTCCATCGGGGACAGGGGTGAACTACGAGCAGTACTTC; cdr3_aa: CASIPSGTGVNYEQYF
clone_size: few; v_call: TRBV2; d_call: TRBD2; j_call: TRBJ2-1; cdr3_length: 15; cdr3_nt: TGTGCCAGCATCAGACTAGCGGGAGCCGGAAATGAGCAGTTCTTC; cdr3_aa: CASIRLAGAGNEQFF